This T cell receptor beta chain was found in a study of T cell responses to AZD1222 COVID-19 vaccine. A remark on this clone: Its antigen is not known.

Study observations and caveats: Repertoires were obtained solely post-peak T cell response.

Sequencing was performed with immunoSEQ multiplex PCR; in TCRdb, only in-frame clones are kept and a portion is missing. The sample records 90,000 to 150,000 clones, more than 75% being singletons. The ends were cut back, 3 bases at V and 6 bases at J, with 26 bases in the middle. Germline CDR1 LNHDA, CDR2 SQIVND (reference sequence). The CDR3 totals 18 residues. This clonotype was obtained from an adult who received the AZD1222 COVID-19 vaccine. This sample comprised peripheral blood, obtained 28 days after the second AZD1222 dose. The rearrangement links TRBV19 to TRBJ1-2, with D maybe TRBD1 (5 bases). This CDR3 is CASSIRQTGPPVFDGYTF. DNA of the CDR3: TGTGCCAGTAGTATTAGACAGACTGGCCCCCCTGTGTTTGATGGCTACACCTTC.